One and the same sample provided the 20 T cell receptor beta chains below, sequenced in a study of blood T cell repertoires in COVID-19. Sequencing was performed with immunoSEQ multiplex PCR; in TCRdb, only in-frame clones are kept and a portion is missing. Of some 350,000 clones in the sample, 75% to 90% were seen once. The sequenced sample consisted of PBMCs or T cells enriched from blood (not recorded which). Receptors were obtained from a man in his late teens or twenties who had recovered from COVID-19.

This chain connects TRBV13 to TRBJ1-5; the match to TRBD1 covers 7 bases. V was pared by 1 base and J by 9 bases, with 3 bases of the junction left unmatched. There are 13 residues in the CDR3. Germline CDR1 is PRHDT and CDR2 is FYEKMQ (reference sequence). The CDR3: CASSLEQGVPQHF. The CDR3 DNA follows: TGTGCCAGCAGCTTAGAGCAGGGGGTGCCCCAGCATTTT.

This clone was seen a few times. The chain has TRBV9 and TRBJ2-7; TRBD1 might be the D (6 bases). There are 15 residues in the CDR3. From germline, CDR1 is SGDLS and CDR2 YYNGEE. V gave up 0 bases and J gave up 5 bases, with 15 bases separating them. CDR3 protein: CASSVAQGPTHEQYF. The CDR3 nucleotides read TGTGCCAGCAGCGTAGCACAGGGACCTACCCACGAGCAGTACTTC. The complete variable domain, with remaining parts taken from reference TRBV9 and TRBJ2-7, reads DSGVTQTPKHLITATGQRVTLRCSPRSGDLSVYWYQQSLDQGLQFLIQYYNGEERAKGNILERFSAQQFPDLHSELNLSSLELGDSALYFCASSVAQGPTHEQYFGPGTRLTVT.

On this clone: One end of the junction does not line up with germline, which may come from a read error. This chain uses TRBV11-2 with TRBJ1-4; no clear D. CDR1 and CDR2 (germline): SGHAT, FQNNGV. The CDR3 covers 12 residues. The DNA for the CDR3 is TGTGCCAGCAGCCGCCGGGAGAACTTCCCCCATTTT. Its translation: CASSRRENFPHF. The full variable domain, with the rest looked up from reference TRBV11-2 and TRBJ1-4, is EAGVAQSPRYKIIEKRQSVAFWCNPISGHATLYWYQQILGQGPKLLIQFQNNGVVDDSQLPKDRFSAERLKGVDSTLKIQPAKLEDSAVYLCASSRRENFPHFGSGTQLSVL.

This clone was counted between two and nine times. V is TRBV3-1 (or the pseudogene TRBV3-2) and J is TRBJ2-5; TRBD2 aligns across 12 bases. There are 17 residues in the CDR3. Trimming took 4 bases from V and 5 from J; bases not matched to a gene: 11. In germline, CDR1 is LGHDT, CDR2 YNNKEL (reference sequence). The CDR3 DNA sequence: TGTGCCAGCAGCCGCCTCTCTAGCGGGGGGGCCTGGGAGACCCAGTACTTC. It yields the protein CASSRLSSGGAWETQYF.

The rearrangement joins TRBV6-5 to TRBJ2-7; tentative D call: TRBD1 (5 bases). CDR1 is MNHEY, CDR2 SVGAGI, per germline. This CDR3 is 14 amino acids long. Trimming removed 2 bases at V and 3 bases at J, with 11 bases between. DNA of the CDR3: TGTGCCAGCAGTTACGGGCAGGGTGGCTACGAGCAGTACTTC. This translates into CASSYGQGGYEQYF.

This clone was detected a few times. The V gene is TRBV27, the J gene TRBJ1-5; no clear D. The CDR3 is 14 residues long. V lost 3 bases to trimming and J lost 7 bases, with 13 bases between them. The germline CDR1 and CDR2 sequences are MNHEY and SMNVEV (reference sequence). The CDR3 bases are TGTGCCAGCAGTTTGGCTATGGCCGGGCAGCCCCAGCATTTT. The encoded protein is CASSLAMAGQPQHF.

The V call is TRBV7-9, the J call TRBJ1-2; a weak D match, TRBD1 (5 bases). The V gene lost 4 bases and the J gene lost 4 bases, with 13 bases spanning the gap. Germline CDR1 SEHNR, CDR2 FQNEAQ (reference sequence). The CDR3 contains 14 residues. CDR3 nucleotide sequence: TGTGCCAGCAGCTCCCAGACAGCACCCTATGGCTACACCTTC. Translation gives CASSSQTAPYGYTF.

The chain couples TRBV18 to TRBJ1-1; TRBD1 aligns across 7 bases. In germline, CDR1 is KGHSH, CDR2 LQKENI. Unmatched junction bases numbered 8, after V lost 1 base and J lost 6 bases. This CDR3 contains 15 residues. CDR3 residues: CASSPQGGAGSEAFF. The DNA of the CDR3 is TGTGCCAGCTCACCACAAGGGGGCGCAGGCTCTGAAGCTTTCTTT.

This clone occurred once. This sequence joins TRBV30 and TRBJ1-1; a weak D match, TRBD1 (6 bases). Trimming left V 0 bases short and J 1 base short, with 6 bases between. The CDR3 runs to 13 residues. Germline values: CDR1 GTSNPN, CDR2 SVGIG (reference sequence). The CDR3 DNA sequence: TGTGCCTGGAGTGTAGGGGGGAACACTGAAGCTTTCTTT. This gives the protein CAWSVGGNTEAFF.

CDR3 protein: CASSLWGHNEKLFF. The CDR3 DNA reads TGTGCCAGCAGCTTGTGGGGACATAATGAAAAACTGTTTTTT. This rearrangement joins TRBV5-8 to TRBJ1-4; D might be TRBD1 (6 bases). V was clipped by 1 base and J by 4 bases, with 8 bases between them. The length of the CDR3 is 14 residues. CDR1 is SGHTS and CDR2 is YDEGEE in the germline V gene.

The genes are TRBV4-2 and TRBJ2-2; TRBD2 aligns across 8 bases. The CDR3 loop spans 18 amino acids. With V trimmed by 4 bases and J by 0 bases, 10 bases remained unmatched. CDR1 LGHNA and CDR2 YNFKEQ come from the germline V gene. The CDR3 spells CASSPELIAGSNTGELFF. CDR3 sequence (DNA): TGTGCCAGCAGCCCCGAATTAATAGCGGGATCGAACACCGGGGAGCTGTTTTTT.

This clone came up once. The rearrangement uses TRBV19 and TRBJ2-3, with 9 nucleotides matching TRBD2. The CDR3 contains 18 residues. Germline V gene lookup returns CDR1 LNHDA and CDR2 SQIVND (reference sequence). Trimming cost V 3 bases and J 0 bases; bases outside gene matches: 10. CDR3 nucleotides: TGTGCCAGTAGTATTACGGGACTAGCCCAAATAAGCACAGATACGCAGTATTTT. It specifies CASSITGLAQISTDTQYF. Using reference TRBV19 and TRBJ2-3 for the parts outside the CDR3, the full variable domain is DGGITQSPKYLFRKEGQNVTLSCEQNLNHDAMYWYRQDPGQGLRLIYYSQIVNDFQKGDIAEGYSVSREKKESFPLTVTSAQKNPTAFYLCASSITGLAQISTDTQYFGPGTRLTVL.

The rearrangement joins TRBV9 to TRBJ1-2, with D unclear. This CDR3 is built from 15 residues. V lost 1 base to trimming and J lost 2 bases, with 12 bases between them. Germline V gene data show CDR1 as SGDLS and CDR2 as YYNGEE. The CDR3 sequence: CASSVQPGMNYGYTF. For the CDR3, the DNA is TGTGCCAGCAGCGTACAGCCAGGAATGAACTATGGCTACACCTTC.

Here the CDR3 reads CSVRAGSVEQYF. CDR3 nucleotide sequence: TGCAGCGTGAGAGCAGGGTCGGTCGAGCAGTACTTC. The V gene is TRBV29-1, the J gene TRBJ2-7, with D perhaps matching TRBD1 (5 bases). Germline values: CDR1 SQVTM, CDR2 ANQGSEA. The V end lost 6 bases, the J end lost 6 bases, and 15 bases lay between the germline ends. The CDR3 runs 12 residues.

CDR3 sequence: CASSLGPGINEQYF. In nucleotides, the CDR3 is TGTGCCAGCAGCTTAGGTCCAGGGATTAACGAGCAGTACTTC. V gene TRBV7-2 combines with J gene TRBJ2-7; D is possibly TRBD1 (5 bases). CDR1 SGHTA and CDR2 FQGNSA come from the germline V gene. There are 14 residues in the CDR3. Trimming removed 1 base at V and 5 bases at J, with 12 bases between.

V and J are TRBV5-1 and TRBJ2-2; 10 bases line up with TRBD1. From germline, CDR1 is SGHRS and CDR2 YFSETQ. This CDR3 is 16 amino acids long. Trimming took 0 bases from V and 4 from J; bases not matched to a gene: 3. The DNA for the CDR3 is TGCGCCAGCAGCTTGGACCGGGACAGGGGCACCGGGGAGCTGTTTTTT. It specifies CASSLDRDRGTGELFF. The variable domain in full, with the rest retrieved from reference TRBV5-1 and TRBJ2-2, is KAGVTQTPRYLIKTRGQQVTLSCSPISGHRSVSWYQQTPGQGLQFLFEYFSETQRNKGNFPGRFSGRQFSNSRSEMNVSTLELGDSALYLCASSLDRDRGTGELFFGEGSRLTVL.

The gene calls are TRBV7-9 and TRBJ1-2; D perhaps matches TRBD1 (5 bases). The length of the CDR3 is 16 residues. CDR1 is SEHNR, CDR2 FQNEAQ, per germline (reference sequence). Between the trimmed V and J ends, which lost 5 bases and 3 bases, there was a span of 19 bases. CDR3: CASSLLQGGEDYGYTF. The CDR3 DNA sequence: TGTGCCAGCAGCCTCCTTCAGGGAGGGGAAGACTATGGCTACACCTTC.

This clone is a singleton in its sample. This chain links TRBV3-1 (or the pseudogene TRBV3-2) with TRBJ2-7; D uncertain. This CDR3 is built from 13 residues. V lost 1 base to trimming and J lost 3 bases, with 7 bases between them. Looked up from germline, CDR1 is LGHDT and CDR2 is YNNKEL (reference sequence). The CDR3 sequence is CASSQVIDYEQYF. CDR3 sequence (DNA): TGTGCCAGCAGCCAAGTGATAGACTACGAGCAGTACTTC.

The CDR3 sequence is CASSQVGIFAGDYNEQFF. The CDR3 DNA reads as TGCGCCAGCAGCCAAGTAGGGATCTTTGCGGGGGACTACAATGAGCAGTTCTTC. This chain connects TRBV4-1 to TRBJ2-1; 7 positions agree with TRBD2. The CDR3 runs 18 residues. V trimming: 1 base; J trimming: 3 bases; junction bases outside the gene matches: 12. Germline V CDR1 and CDR2: MGHRA, YSYEKL.

The V gene is TRBV28, the J gene TRBJ1-2, with D unclear. Germline assignment: CDR1 MDHEN and CDR2 SYDVKM. The V gene lost 2 bases and the J gene lost 8 bases, with 18 bases spanning the gap. This CDR3 is 15 amino acids long. The CDR3 sequence: CASSLGLGLTEGYTF. CDR3 nucleotides: TGTGCCAGCAGTTTAGGTCTGGGTCTAACAGAAGGCTACACCTTC.